Here is one T cell receptor beta chain with its context. Its antigen remains unidentified. This CDR3 is built from 15 residues. V trimming: 6 bases; J trimming: 4 bases; junction bases outside the gene matches: 6. Germline V gives CDR1 MNHNS, CDR2 SASEGT. These data originate in a study of regulatory T cells in long-lasting Graves disease. Libraries of TCR beta came from iRepertoire HTBI primers plus Arm-PCR of CDR3 regions. TCRdb used MiXCR to reprocess the multiplex PCR reads, holding one entry per CDR3 protein. The data contain 700,000 or so distinct CDR3 sequences, roughly 30% of them singletons. General study results and limits: The study found persistent patients shared more public clonotypes (over 2,500) than new patients (around 1,000).

Time point reported: persistent/refractory GD, antithyroid drugs over 5 years with positive TRAb. Extracted RNA from PBMCs served as the source of the TCR library. The source was peripheral blood mononuclear cells (PBMCs), collected when the disease was refractory, from a patient treated with antithyroid drugs. This chain connects TRBV6-1 to TRBJ2-7, with TRBD2 matching over 13 bases. This clonotype was sampled from a female donor with Graves disease. CDR3 amino acids: CASRTTSGRMYEQYF. The CDR3 DNA reads as TGTGCCAGCAGGACGACTAGCGGGAGGATGTACGAGCAGTACTTC.